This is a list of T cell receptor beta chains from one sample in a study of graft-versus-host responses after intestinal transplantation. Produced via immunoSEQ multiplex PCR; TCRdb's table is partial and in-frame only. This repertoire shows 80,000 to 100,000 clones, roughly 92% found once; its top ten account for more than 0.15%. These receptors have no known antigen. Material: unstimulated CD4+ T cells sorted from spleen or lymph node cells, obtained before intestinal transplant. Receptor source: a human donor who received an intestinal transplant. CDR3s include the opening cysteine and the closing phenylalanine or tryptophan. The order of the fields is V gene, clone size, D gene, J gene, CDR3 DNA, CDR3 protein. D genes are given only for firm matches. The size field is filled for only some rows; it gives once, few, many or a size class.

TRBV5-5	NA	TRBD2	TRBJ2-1	TGTGCCAGCAGTCCCGGGGGGAGCTCCTACAATGAGCAGTTCTTC	CASSPGGSSYNEQFF
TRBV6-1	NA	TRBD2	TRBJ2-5	TGTGCCAGCAGATCAACTAGCGGGAGTACGACCCAGTACTTC	CASRSTSGSTTQYF
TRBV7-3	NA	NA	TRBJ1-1	TGTGCCAGCAGCTTTAGGGGCCGGAACACTGAAGCTTTCTTT	CASSFRGRNTEAFF
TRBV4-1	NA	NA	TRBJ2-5	TGCGCCAGCAGCCAAGCCGCAACGGTCCAAGAGACCCAGTACTTC	CASSQAATVQETQYF
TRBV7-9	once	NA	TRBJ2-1	TGTGCCAGCTCCGGGGGATATGAGCAGTTCTTC	CASSGGYEQFF
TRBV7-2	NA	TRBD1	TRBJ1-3	TGTGCCAGCACCCTGTCGCCCGGACAGGGGGGTGGAAACACCATATATTTT	CASTLSPGQGGGNTIYF
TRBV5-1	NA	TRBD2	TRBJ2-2	TGCGCCAGCAGCTTCCTAGCGGGAGAGGCGAACACCGGGGAGCTGTTTTTT	CASSFLAGEANTGELFF
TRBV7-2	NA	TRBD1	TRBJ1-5	TGTGCCAGCAGAAGGACAGGAGATCAGCCCCAGCATTTT	CASRRTGDQPQHF
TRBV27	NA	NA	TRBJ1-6	TGTGCCAGCAGTTTTCGGTTTAATTCACCCCTCCACTTT	CASSFRFNSPLHF
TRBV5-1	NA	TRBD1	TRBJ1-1	TGCGCCAGCAGCTTGACAGGGGGCGCGTGGACTGAAGCTTTCTTT	CASSLTGGAWTEAFF
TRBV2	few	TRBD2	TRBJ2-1	TGTGCCAGCAGTGACCTCTCCCTAGCGGGAACCTCCTACAATGAGCAGTTCTTC	CASSDLSLAGTSYNEQFF
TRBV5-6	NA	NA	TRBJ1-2	TGTGCCAGCAGCTTGAGTAGCACAAACAGGGTGGCAGATAACTATGGCTACACCTTC	CASSLSSTNRVADNYGYTF
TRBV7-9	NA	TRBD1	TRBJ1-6	TGTGCCAGCAGACCTCTGAGACAGGGACATAATTCACCCCTCCACTTT	CASRPLRQGHNSPLHF
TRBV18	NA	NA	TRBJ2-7	TGTGCCAGCTCAACTCTAGCCCGGGAGCAGTACTTC	CASSTLAREQYF
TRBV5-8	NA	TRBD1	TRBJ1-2	TGTGCCAGCAGCTTGAGACAGGGAAACGGCTACACCTTC	CASSLRQGNGYTF
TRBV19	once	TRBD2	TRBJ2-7	TGTGCCAGTAGTATAGCGGGAGGGCCCTCCTACGAGCAGTACTTC	CASSIAGGPSYEQYF
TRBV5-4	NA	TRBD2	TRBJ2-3	TGTGCCAGCAGCAGGACTAGCGGGGGGGCGTTGGGGACAGATACGCAGTATTTT	CASSRTSGGALGTDTQYF
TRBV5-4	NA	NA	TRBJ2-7	TGTGCCAGCAGCTTGAGGGCAGGGGCTTCCGAGCAGTACTTC	CASSLRAGASEQYF
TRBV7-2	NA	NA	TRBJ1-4	TGTGCCAGCAGCTTTCCGGGAAACTATAATGAAAAACTGTTTTTT	CASSFPGNYNEKLFF
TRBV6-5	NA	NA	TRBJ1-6	TGTGCCAGCAGCCCCCGGACAGAAAATTCACCCCTCCACTTT	CASSPRTENSPLHF
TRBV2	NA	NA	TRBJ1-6	TGTGCCAGCAGCCCTGCCGGGGGAAGGTCACCCCTCCACTTT	CASSPAGGRSPLHF
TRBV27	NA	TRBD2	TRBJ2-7	TGTGCCAGCAGTTCACTAGCGGGGACACCCGAGCAGTACTTC	CASSSLAGTPEQYF